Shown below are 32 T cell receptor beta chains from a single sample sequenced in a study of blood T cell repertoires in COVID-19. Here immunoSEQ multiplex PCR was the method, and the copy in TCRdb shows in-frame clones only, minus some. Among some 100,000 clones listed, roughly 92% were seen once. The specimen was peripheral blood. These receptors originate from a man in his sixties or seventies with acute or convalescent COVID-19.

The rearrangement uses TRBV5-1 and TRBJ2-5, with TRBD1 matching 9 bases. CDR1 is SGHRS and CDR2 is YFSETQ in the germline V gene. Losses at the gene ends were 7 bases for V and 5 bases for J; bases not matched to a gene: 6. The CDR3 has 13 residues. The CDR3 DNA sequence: TGCGCCAGCCGGGACAGGGTGTGGGAGACCCAGTACTTC. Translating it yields CASRDRVWETQYF.

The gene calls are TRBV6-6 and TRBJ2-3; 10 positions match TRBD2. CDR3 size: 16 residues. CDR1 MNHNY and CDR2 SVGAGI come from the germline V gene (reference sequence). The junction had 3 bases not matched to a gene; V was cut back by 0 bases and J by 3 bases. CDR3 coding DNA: TGTGCCAGCAGTTACTCCGCTAGCGGGAGAACAGATACGCAGTATTTT. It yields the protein CASSYSASGRTDTQYF.

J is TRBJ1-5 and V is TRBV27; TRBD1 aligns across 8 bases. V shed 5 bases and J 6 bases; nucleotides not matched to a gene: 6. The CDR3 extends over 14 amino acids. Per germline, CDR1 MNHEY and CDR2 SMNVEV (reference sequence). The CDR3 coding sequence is TGTGCCAGCAGTCACACAGGGGGAGGTCAGCCCCAGCATTTT. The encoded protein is CASSHTGGGQPQHF.

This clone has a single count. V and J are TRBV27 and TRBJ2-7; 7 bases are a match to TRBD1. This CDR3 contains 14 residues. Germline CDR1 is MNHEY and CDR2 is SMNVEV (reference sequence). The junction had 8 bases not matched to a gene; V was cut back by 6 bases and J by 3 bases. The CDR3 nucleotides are TGTGCCAGCAGCCGTTACAGGGGAGACTACGAGCAGTACTTC. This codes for CASSRYRGDYEQYF.

The CDR3 loop reads CASSEWNRDSPLHF. The DNA for the CDR3 is TGTGCCAGCAGTGAATGGAACCGGGATTCACCCCTCCACTTT. This chain connects TRBV6-4 to TRBJ1-6; no firm D call. The germline gives CDR1 MRHNA, CDR2 SNTAGT. V lost 3 bases to trimming and J lost 8 bases, with 11 bases between them. The CDR3 extends over 14 amino acids.

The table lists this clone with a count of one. CDR3 in amino acids: CASSLQTGLGGELFF. The CDR3 coding sequence is TGTGCCAGCTCACTCCAGACAGGGCTTGGCGGGGAGCTGTTTTTT. The rearrangement links TRBV18 to TRBJ2-2, with 7 bases that match TRBD1. V gave up 4 bases and J gave up 7 bases; unmatched junction bases: 9. The CDR3 is 15 amino acids. The germline gives CDR1 KGHSH, CDR2 LQKENI. The whole variable domain, filled in from reference TRBV18 and TRBJ2-2, reads NAGVMQNPRHLVRRRGQEARLRCSPMKGHSHVYWYRQLPEEGLKFMVYLQKENIIDESGMPKERFSAEFPKEGPSILRIQQVVRGDSAAYFCASSLQTGLGGELFFGEGSRLTVL.

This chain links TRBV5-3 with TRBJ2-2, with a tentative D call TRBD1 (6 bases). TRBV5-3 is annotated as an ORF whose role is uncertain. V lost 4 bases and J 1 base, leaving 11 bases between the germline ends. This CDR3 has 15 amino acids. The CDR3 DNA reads TGTGCCAGAAGCGGGTGGGACAAGAACACCGGGGAGCTGTTTTTT. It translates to CARSGWDKNTGELFF.

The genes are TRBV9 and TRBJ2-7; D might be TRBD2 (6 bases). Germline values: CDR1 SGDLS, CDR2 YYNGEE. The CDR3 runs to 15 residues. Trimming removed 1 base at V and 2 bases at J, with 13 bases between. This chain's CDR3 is CASSVSFAGTYEQYF. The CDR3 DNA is TGTGCCAGCAGCGTATCCTTTGCGGGAACCTACGAGCAGTACTTC.

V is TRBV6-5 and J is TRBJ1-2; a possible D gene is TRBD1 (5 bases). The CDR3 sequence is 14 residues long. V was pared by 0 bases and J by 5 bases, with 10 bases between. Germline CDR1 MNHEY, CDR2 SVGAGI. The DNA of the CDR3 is TGTGCCAGCAGTTACTCGCAGGGTCGATATGGCTACACCTTC. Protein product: CASSYSQGRYGYTF.

In DNA, the CDR3 is TGCGCCAGCAGCAGCGGGGCCCTAAATCAGCCCCAGCATTTT. Its translation: CASSSGALNQPQHF. The chain recombines TRBV5-1 with TRBJ1-5; tentatively, D is TRBD1 (5 bases). Trimming removed 4 bases from V and 4 bases from J, with 12 bases in between. Germline V CDR1 and CDR2: SGHRS, YFSETQ. This CDR3 region has 14 residues.

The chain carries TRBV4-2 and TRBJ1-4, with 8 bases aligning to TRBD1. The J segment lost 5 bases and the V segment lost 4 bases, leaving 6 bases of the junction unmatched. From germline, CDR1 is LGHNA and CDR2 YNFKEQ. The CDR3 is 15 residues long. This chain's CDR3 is CASSRLTGANEKLFF. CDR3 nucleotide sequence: TGTGCCAGCAGCCGTTTGACAGGGGCGAATGAAAAACTGTTTTTT.

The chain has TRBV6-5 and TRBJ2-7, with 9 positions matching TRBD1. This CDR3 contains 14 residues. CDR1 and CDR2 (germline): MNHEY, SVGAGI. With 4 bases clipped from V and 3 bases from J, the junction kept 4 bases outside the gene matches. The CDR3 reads CASSWDRASYEQYF. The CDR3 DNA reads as TGTGCCAGCAGTTGGGACAGGGCTAGCTACGAGCAGTACTTC.

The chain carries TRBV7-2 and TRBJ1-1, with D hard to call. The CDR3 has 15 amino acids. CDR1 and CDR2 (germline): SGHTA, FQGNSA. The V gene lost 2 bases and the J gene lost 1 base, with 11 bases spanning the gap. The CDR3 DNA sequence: TGTGCCAGCAGCTTAATCGGCCCGGGGAACACTGAAGCTTTCTTT. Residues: CASSLIGPGNTEAFF.

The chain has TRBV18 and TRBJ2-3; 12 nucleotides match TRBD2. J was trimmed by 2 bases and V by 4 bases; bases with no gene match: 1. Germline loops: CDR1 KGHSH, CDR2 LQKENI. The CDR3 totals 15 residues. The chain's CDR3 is CASSRLAGATDTQYF. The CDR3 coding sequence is TGTGCCAGCTCACGACTAGCGGGGGCCACAGATACGCAGTATTTT. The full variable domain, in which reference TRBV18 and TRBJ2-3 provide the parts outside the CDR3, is NAGVMQNPRHLVRRRGQEARLRCSPMKGHSHVYWYRQLPEEGLKFMVYLQKENIIDESGMPKERFSAEFPKEGPSILRIQQVVRGDSAAYFCASSRLAGATDTQYFGPGTRLTVL.

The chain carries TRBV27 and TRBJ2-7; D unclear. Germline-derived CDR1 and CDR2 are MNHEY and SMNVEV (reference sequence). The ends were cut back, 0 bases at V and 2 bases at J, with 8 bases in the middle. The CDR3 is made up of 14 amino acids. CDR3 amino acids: CASSLSNTAYEQYF. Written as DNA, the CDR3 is TGTGCCAGCAGTTTATCGAACACCGCCTACGAGCAGTACTTC.

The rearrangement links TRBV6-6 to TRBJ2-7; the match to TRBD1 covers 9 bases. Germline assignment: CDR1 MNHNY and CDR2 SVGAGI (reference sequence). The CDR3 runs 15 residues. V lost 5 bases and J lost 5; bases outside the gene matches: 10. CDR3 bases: TGTGCCAGCAGTCGGATGACAGGGGGTATCGACGAGCAGTACTTC. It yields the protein CASSRMTGGIDEQYF.

The CDR3 is CASSIQGTQYSGSYEQYF. The CDR3 region has the DNA TGTGCCAGTAGTATACAGGGCACTCAGTACTCGGGCTCCTACGAGCAGTACTTC. This chain uses TRBV19 with TRBJ2-7; D might be TRBD1 (5 bases). The CDR3 runs to 18 residues. The V end lost 2 bases, the J end lost 0 bases, and 20 bases lay between the germline ends. The V gene's germline CDR1 is LNHDA and CDR2 SQIVND (reference sequence).

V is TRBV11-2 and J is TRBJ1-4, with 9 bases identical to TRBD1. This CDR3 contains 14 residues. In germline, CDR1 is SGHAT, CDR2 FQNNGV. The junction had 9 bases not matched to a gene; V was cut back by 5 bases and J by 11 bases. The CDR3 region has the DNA TGTGCCAGCAGCGCCTGGGACAGGGTGAGGAAACTGTTTTTT. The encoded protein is CASSAWDRVRKLFF.

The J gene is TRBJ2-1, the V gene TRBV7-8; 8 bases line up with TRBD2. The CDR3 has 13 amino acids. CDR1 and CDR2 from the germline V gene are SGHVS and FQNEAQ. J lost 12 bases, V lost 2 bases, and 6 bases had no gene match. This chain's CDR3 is CASSLPGLVRQFF. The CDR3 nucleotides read TGTGCCAGCAGCTTACCGGGACTAGTTCGGCAGTTCTTC.

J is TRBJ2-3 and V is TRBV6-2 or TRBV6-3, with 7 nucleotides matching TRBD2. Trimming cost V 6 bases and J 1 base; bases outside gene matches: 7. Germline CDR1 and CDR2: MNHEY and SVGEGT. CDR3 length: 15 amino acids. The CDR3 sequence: CASSRTSAGTDTQYF. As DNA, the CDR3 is TGTGCCAGCAGCCGTACTAGCGCTGGCACAGATACGCAGTATTTT.

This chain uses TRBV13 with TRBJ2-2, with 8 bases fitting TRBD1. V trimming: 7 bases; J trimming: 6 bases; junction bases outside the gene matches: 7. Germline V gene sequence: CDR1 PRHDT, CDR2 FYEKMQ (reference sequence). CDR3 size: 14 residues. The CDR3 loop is CASTQKQGAGELFF. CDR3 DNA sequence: TGTGCCAGCACCCAAAAACAGGGGGCCGGGGAGCTGTTTTTT.

CDR3 amino acids: CASSARTGTGGAHSPLHF. CDR3 bases: TGTGCCAGTAGTGCCCGGACCGGGACAGGGGGCGCACACTCACCCCTCCACTTT. The rearrangement joins TRBV19 to TRBJ1-6; 12 bases fit TRBD1. The CDR3 runs 18 residues. Germline V CDR1 and CDR2: LNHDA, SQIVND (reference sequence). The V segment lost 5 bases and the J segment 10 bases; nucleotides outside the gene matches: 15.

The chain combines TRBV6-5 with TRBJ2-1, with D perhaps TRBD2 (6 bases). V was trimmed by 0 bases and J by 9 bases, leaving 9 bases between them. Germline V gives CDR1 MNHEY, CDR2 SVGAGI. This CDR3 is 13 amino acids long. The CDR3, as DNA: TGTGCCAGCAGTTACTCCCACGGGAGTGAGCAGTTCTTC. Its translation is CASSYSHGSEQFF.

The CDR3 bases are TGCGCCAGCAGCTTGGACGGACAGGGGAACACTGAAGCTTTCTTT. It specifies CASSLDGQGNTEAFF. The chain is built from TRBV5-1 and TRBJ1-1; 8 positions match TRBD1. The germline CDR1 and CDR2 sequences are SGHRS and YFSETQ. This CDR3 comprises 15 residues. Germline trimming cut 0 bases from V and 1 base from J; bases unmatched to any gene: 2. The complete variable domain, with remaining parts taken from reference TRBV5-1 and TRBJ1-1, reads KAGVTQTPRYLIKTRGQQVTLSCSPISGHRSVSWYQQTPGQGLQFLFEYFSETQRNKGNFPGRFSGRQFSNSRSEMNVSTLELGDSALYLCASSLDGQGNTEAFFGQGTRLTVV.

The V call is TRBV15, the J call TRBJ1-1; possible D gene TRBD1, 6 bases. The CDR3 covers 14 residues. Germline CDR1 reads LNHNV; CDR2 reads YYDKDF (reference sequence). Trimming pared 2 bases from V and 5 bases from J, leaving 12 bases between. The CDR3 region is CATSRIGGWTEAFF. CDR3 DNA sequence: TGTGCCACCAGCAGAATAGGGGGTTGGACTGAAGCTTTCTTT.

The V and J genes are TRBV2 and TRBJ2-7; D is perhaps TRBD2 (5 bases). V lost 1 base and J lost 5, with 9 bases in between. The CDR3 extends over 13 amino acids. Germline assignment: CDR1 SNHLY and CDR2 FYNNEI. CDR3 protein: CASSEGQADEQYF. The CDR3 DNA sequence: TGTGCCAGCAGTGAAGGTCAAGCGGACGAGCAGTACTTC.

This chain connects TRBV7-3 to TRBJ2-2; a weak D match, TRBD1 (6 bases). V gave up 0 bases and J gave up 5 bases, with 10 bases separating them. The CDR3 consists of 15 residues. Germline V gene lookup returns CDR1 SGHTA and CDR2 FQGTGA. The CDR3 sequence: CASSLTGGATGELFF. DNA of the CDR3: TGTGCCAGCAGCTTAACAGGGGGAGCTACCGGGGAGCTGTTTTTT.

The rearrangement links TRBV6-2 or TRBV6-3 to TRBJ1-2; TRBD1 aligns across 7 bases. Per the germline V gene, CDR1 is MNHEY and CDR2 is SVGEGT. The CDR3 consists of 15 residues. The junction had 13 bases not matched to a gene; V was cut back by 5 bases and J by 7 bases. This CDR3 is CASSPIGTALRGYTF. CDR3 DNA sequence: TGTGCCAGCAGTCCCATAGGGACAGCCCTGCGTGGCTACACCTTC.

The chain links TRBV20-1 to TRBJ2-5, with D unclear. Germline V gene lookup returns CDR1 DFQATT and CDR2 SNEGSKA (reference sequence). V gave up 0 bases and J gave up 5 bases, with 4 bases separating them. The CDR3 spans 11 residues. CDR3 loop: CSARDLETQYF. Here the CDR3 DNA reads TGCAGTGCTAGAGATCTTGAGACCCAGTACTTC.

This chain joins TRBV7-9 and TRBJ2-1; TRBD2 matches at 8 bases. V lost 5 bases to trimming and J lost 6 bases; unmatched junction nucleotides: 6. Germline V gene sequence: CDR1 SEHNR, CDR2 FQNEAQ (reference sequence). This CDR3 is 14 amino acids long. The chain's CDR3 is CASSGGLAVNEQFF. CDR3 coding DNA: TGTGCCAGCAGCGGTGGACTAGCCGTCAATGAGCAGTTCTTC.

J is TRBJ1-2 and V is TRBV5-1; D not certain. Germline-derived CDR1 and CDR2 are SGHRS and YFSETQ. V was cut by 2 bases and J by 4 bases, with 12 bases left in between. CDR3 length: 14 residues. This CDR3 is CASSFTGEGYGYTF. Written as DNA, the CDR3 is TGCGCCAGCAGCTTTACGGGAGAGGGCTATGGCTACACCTTC. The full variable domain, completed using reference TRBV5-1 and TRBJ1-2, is KAGVTQTPRYLIKTRGQQVTLSCSPISGHRSVSWYQQTPGQGLQFLFEYFSETQRNKGNFPGRFSGRQFSNSRSEMNVSTLELGDSALYLCASSFTGEGYGYTFGSGTRLTVV.

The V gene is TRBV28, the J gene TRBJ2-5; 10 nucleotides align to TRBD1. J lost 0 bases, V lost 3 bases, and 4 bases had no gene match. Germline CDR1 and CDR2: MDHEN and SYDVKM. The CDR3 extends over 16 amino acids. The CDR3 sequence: CASSFPTGGYQETQYF. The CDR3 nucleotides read TGTGCCAGCAGTTTTCCGACAGGGGGCTACCAAGAGACCCAGTACTTC.